This TCR beta chain comes out of a study of blood T cell repertoires in COVID-19. Generated by immunoSEQ multiplex PCR, the TCRdb table keeps only in-frame clones and is missing some. There are about 26,000 clones in the sample; around 66% occur only once, and about 7.1% lies in the top ten. This CDR3 region has 14 residues. V shed 5 bases, J shed 5 bases, and the junction held 6 bases outside the gene matches. Germline loops: CDR1 ENHRY, CDR2 SYGVKD. This receptor was obtained from a man aged 55 to 69 with active or convalescent COVID-19. Sample: peripheral blood. This sequence joins TRBV10-3 and TRBJ2-7; 10 nucleotides match TRBD2. Here the CDR3 DNA reads TGTGCCATCAGTTTAGCGGGGGGTCGGAACGAGCAGTACTTC. It yields the protein CAISLAGGRNEQYF.